Below are 27 T cell receptor beta chains sequenced from a single sample in a study of T cells in Graves' hyperthyroidism and ophthalmopathy. There were TCR beta CDR3 regions amplified from RNA transcripts. Primed by the HTBI set, a first-round RT-PCR was run on the TCR CDR3. One entry per CDR3 protein results from TCRdb running MiXCR on the multiplex PCR reads. This table holds hundreds of thousands of distinct CDR3 sequences, roughly 15% found once. Sequencing was performed on blood. The receptors come from a woman aged 45-65 years with Graves' ophthalmopathy.

The sample holds many counts of this clonotype. The chain uses TRBV7-2 and TRBJ2-5, with 11 positions matching TRBD2. Looked up from germline, CDR1 is SGHTA and CDR2 is FQGNSA. This CDR3 has 16 amino acids. V shed 4 bases, J shed 5 bases, and the junction held 9 bases outside the gene matches. CDR3 region: CASSSLAGVVMETQYF. The DNA of the CDR3 is TGTGCCAGCAGCTCACTAGCGGGAGTAGTAATGGAGACCCAGTACTTC.

The chain carries TRBV5-1 and TRBJ2-7; the D gene is possibly TRBD2 (5 bases). In germline, CDR1 is SGHRS, CDR2 YFSETQ. The V end lost 1 base, the J end lost 1 base, and 12 bases lay between the germline ends. The CDR3 totals 15 residues. Here the CDR3 reads CASSLTGKPSYEQYF. CDR3 in DNA: TGCGCCAGCAGCTTGACGGGAAAACCTTCCTACGAGCAGTACTTC.

This clonotype was seen many times. One end of the junction varies from germline; a read error may be responsible. The gene calls are TRBV5-1 and TRBJ2-1; TRBD2 matches at 10 bases. The length of the CDR3 is 18 residues. Germline assignment: CDR1 SGHRS and CDR2 YFSETQ. The CDR3 DNA reads TGCGCCAGCAGGTTGGGGCTAGCGGGAGCCTCGGGGGAAAATGAGCAGTTCTTC. Translating it yields CASRLGLAGASGENEQFF.

This clonotype appeared many times. The V gene is TRBV28, the J gene TRBJ2-1, with D possibly called TRBD1 or TRBD2 (5 bases each). Trimming took 2 bases from V and 5 from J, leaving 7 bases between them. The CDR3 has 13 amino acids. Germline lookup yields CDR1 MDHEN and CDR2 SYDVKM. The CDR3 reads CASSLRDHNEQFF. The CDR3 bases are TGTGCCAGCAGTTTAAGGGACCACAATGAGCAGTTCTTC.

This clonotype has a count of ten or more. The chain is built from TRBV11-1 and TRBJ2-5; TRBD2 matches at 7 bases. Per germline, CDR1 SGHAT and CDR2 FQDESV (reference sequence). The V segment lost 4 bases and the J segment 1 base; nucleotides outside the gene matches: 6. The CDR3 extends over 15 amino acids. The CDR3 region has the DNA TGTGCCAGCAGCTCGCGGGGGACGAGCCAAGAGACCCAGTACTTC. Protein sequence: CASSSRGTSQETQYF.

This clonotype appeared many times. This chain connects TRBV5-1 to TRBJ2-7; 10 bases are a match to TRBD1. Germline V lookup: CDR1 SGHRS, CDR2 YFSETQ. Unmatched junction bases numbered 5, after V lost 4 bases and J lost 1 base. The CDR3 covers 15 residues. CDR3 region: CASSGGTGASYEQYF. The DNA of the CDR3 is TGCGCCAGCAGCGGGGGGACAGGGGCGTCCTACGAGCAGTACTTC.

About this clonotype itself: It may be a read error: a sequence one base away is much more abundant. The rearrangement joins TRBV30 to TRBJ2-7; D gene uncertain. Germline CDR1 GTSNPN, CDR2 SVGIG (reference sequence). The CDR3 spans 11 residues. CDR3 in amino acids: CAWSFGYGQYF. As DNA, the CDR3 is TGTGCCTGGAGTTTCGGCTACGGGCAGTACTTC.

This clonotype was detected only a few times. The V gene is TRBV28, the J gene TRBJ2-2, with no clear D. The CDR3 runs to 11 residues. Between the trimmed V and J ends, which lost 8 bases and 6 bases, there was a span of 7 bases. CDR1 and CDR2 from the germline V gene are MDHEN and SYDVKM. The CDR3, as DNA: TGTGCCAGCGGCTGGGCCGGGGAGCTGTTTTTT. Protein: CASGWAGELFF.

The chain carries TRBV5-5 and TRBJ2-5; TRBD2 is a possible D gene (6 bases). Trimming shortened V by 0 bases and J by 9 bases, and 21 bases separated the two germline ends. Per germline, CDR1 SGHKS and CDR2 YYEKEE (reference sequence). The CDR3 is made up of 16 amino acids. CDR3 DNA: TGTGCCAGCAGCTTGGACCCAGGGACCCACGGGAGACCCCAGTACTTC. It specifies CASSLDPGTHGRPQYF.

This clonotype was detected ten times or more. The chain employs TRBV27 and TRBJ1-2, with 9 bases identical to TRBD1. V lost 4 bases and J lost 8; bases outside the gene matches: 5. Germline V gene data show CDR1 as MNHEY and CDR2 as SMNVEV (reference sequence). The CDR3 loop spans 13 amino acids. This CDR3 is CASSSRQGVGYTF. Written as DNA, the CDR3 is TGTGCCAGCAGTTCCAGACAGGGGGTCGGCTACACCTTC.

Ten or more counts support this clonotype. This chain joins TRBV7-3 and TRBJ2-3; D is perhaps TRBD1 (5 bases). Germline assignment: CDR1 SGHTA and CDR2 FQGTGA. The V gene lost 2 bases and the J gene lost 5 bases, with 14 bases spanning the gap. This CDR3 has 15 amino acids. CDR3 nucleotide sequence: TGTGCCAGCAGCTTATATATCAGGGTGGAAGATACGCAGTATTTT. Translating gives CASSLYIRVEDTQYF.

This clonotype was counted ten times or more. The chain joins TRBV6-2 or TRBV6-3 to TRBJ2-1; 8 nucleotides line up with TRBD2. CDR1 is MNHEY, CDR2 SVGEGT, per germline. V dropped 5 bases and J dropped 8; count of bases not matched to a gene: 20. The CDR3 spans 18 residues. CDR3 residues: CASSTYDGLAAGRHEQFF. Here the CDR3 DNA reads TGTGCCAGCAGTACATATGACGGACTAGCTGCGGGCCGGCATGAGCAGTTCTTC.

This clonotype turned up a few times. The V gene is TRBV7-3, the J gene TRBJ2-1; 8 bases align to TRBD2. The V gene end was trimmed by 0 bases and the J gene end by 8 bases; junction bases not matched to a gene: 6. The CDR3 has 15 amino acids. The germline V gene encodes CDR1 SGHTA and CDR2 FQGTGA. In DNA form, the CDR3 reads TGTGCCAGCAGCTTAACCCGGGAGGGGTACCATGAGCAGTTCTTC. Translation: CASSLTREGYHEQFF.

In its sample, this clonotype was seen many times. V usage is TRBV7-2 and J usage is TRBJ2-5, with 10 bases aligning to TRBD2. This CDR3 contains 15 residues. Germline trimming cut 4 bases from V and 0 bases from J; bases unmatched to any gene: 2. Germline CDR1 is SGHTA and CDR2 is FQGNSA. The CDR3 sequence is CASSYSGRNQETQYF. The CDR3 nucleotides read TGTGCCAGCAGCTATAGCGGGAGGAACCAAGAGACCCAGTACTTC.

The CDR3 bases are TGTGCCACCAGCAGAACCACATCTATCAGTTCAGGGGTCTATGGCTACACCTTC. The encoded protein is CATSRTTSISSGVYGYTF. The chain couples TRBV15 to TRBJ1-2, with D possibly being TRBD1 (6 bases). In germline, CDR1 is LNHNV, CDR2 YYDKDF (reference sequence). V lost 2 bases to trimming and J lost 4 bases, with 23 bases between them. This CDR3 spans 18 amino acids. Supplemented by reference TRBV15 and TRBJ1-2, the full variable domain reads DAMVIQNPRYQVTQFGKPVTLSCSQTLNHNVMYWYQQKSSQAPKLLFHYYDKDFNNEADTPDNFQSRRPNTSFCFLDIRSPGLGDTAMYLCATSRTTSISSGVYGYTFGSGTRLTVV.

Many counts were recorded for this clonotype. V usage is TRBV28 and J usage is TRBJ2-7, with 7 bases lining up with TRBD1. V shed 6 bases and J 4 bases; nucleotides not matched to a gene: 9. Per germline, CDR1 MDHEN and CDR2 SYDVKM. The CDR3 loop spans 14 amino acids. The CDR3 loop reads CASSQPGTAYEQYF. As DNA, the CDR3 is TGTGCCAGCAGCCAACCGGGGACAGCATACGAGCAGTACTTC.

This clonotype was recorded many times. The chain links TRBV7-9 to TRBJ2-7; a possible D gene is TRBD2 (6 bases). The CDR3 length is 15 residues. Trimming took 4 bases from V and 2 from J, leaving 15 bases between them. Per germline, CDR1 SEHNR and CDR2 FQNEAQ (reference sequence). The CDR3 here is CASSSQRTTPYEQYF. CDR3 in DNA: TGTGCCAGCAGCTCCCAGCGGACTACACCCTACGAGCAGTACTTC.

This clonotype occurred many times. J is TRBJ2-5 and V is TRBV5-1, with 7 bases identical to TRBD2. V shed 4 bases and J 2 bases; nucleotides not matched to a gene: 5. CDR3 length: 14 amino acids. Germline V CDR1 and CDR2: SGHRS, YFSETQ. CDR3 sequence (DNA): TGCGCCAGCAGCATAAGCGGGGTACAAGAGACCCAGTACTTC. Amino acid sequence: CASSISGVQETQYF.

This clonotype appeared a few times. The chain uses TRBV20-1 and TRBJ2-7, with D maybe TRBD2 (6 bases). Germline V gene sequence: CDR1 DFQATT, CDR2 SNEGSKA (reference sequence). V was cut by 3 bases and J by 2 bases, with 17 bases left in between. The CDR3 has 15 amino acids. CDR3 coding DNA: TGCAGTGCTAGGGAAACCGGGACTTCAACCTACGAGCAGTACTTC. It yields the protein CSARETGTSTYEQYF.

This clonotype appeared many times. This chain connects TRBV15 to TRBJ2-3; D gene unclear. The V gene lost 0 bases and the J gene lost 3 bases, with 13 bases spanning the gap. This CDR3 is built from 16 residues. Per the germline V gene, CDR1 is LNHNV and CDR2 is YYDKDF (reference sequence). The CDR3 loop reads CATSRDSPGLTDTQYF. The CDR3 DNA reads TGTGCCACCAGCAGAGATTCCCCCGGGCTGACAGATACGCAGTATTTT.

This chain connects TRBV5-1 to TRBJ1-1, with TRBD1 matching 8 bases. The V gene end was trimmed by 1 base and the J gene end by 6 bases; junction bases not matched to a gene: 2. This CDR3 has 13 residues. CDR1 SGHRS and CDR2 YFSETQ come from the germline V gene. CDR3 amino acids: CASSLIQGAEAFF. Written as DNA, the CDR3 is TGCGCCAGCAGCTTGATACAGGGGGCTGAAGCTTTCTTT.

The chain is built from TRBV14 and TRBJ1-2, with 8 bases matching TRBD1. Germline lookup yields CDR1 SGHDN and CDR2 FVKESK. The CDR3 totals 16 residues. The trim removed 1 base at V and 3 bases at J, leaving 7 bases unmatched. CDR3 sequence reads: CASSQGTGRFYYGYTF. The CDR3 DNA follows: TGTGCCAGCAGCCAAGGGACAGGGCGGTTTTACTATGGCTACACCTTC.

This clonotype was counted at least ten times. The gene calls are TRBV28 and TRBJ2-7; 7 bases are a match to TRBD1. The V segment lost 4 bases and the J segment 1 base; nucleotides outside the gene matches: 13. Germline V gives CDR1 MDHEN, CDR2 SYDVKM. CDR3 length equals 17 residues. The CDR3: CASSSQTLVRGSYEQYF. CDR3 coding DNA: TGTGCCAGCAGTTCCCAAACACTAGTCAGGGGGTCCTACGAGCAGTACTTC.

This clonotype has at least ten counts. CDR3 nucleotides: TGTGCCAGCAGCTTAGGGGGACAGGCCACCTACGAGCAGTACTTC. Protein product: CASSLGGQATYEQYF. The chain has TRBV7-2 and TRBJ2-7; TRBD1 agrees at 8 bases. Trimming at V came to 1 base and at J to 2 bases, leaving 4 bases not matched to a gene. Germline CDR1 is SGHTA and CDR2 is FQGNSA. This CDR3 region has 15 residues. Based on the CDR3 plus reference TRBV7-2 and TRBJ2-7, the full variable domain is GAGVSQSPSNKVTEKGKDVELRCDPISGHTALYWYRQSLGQGLEFLIYFQGNSAPDKSGLPSDRFSAERTGGSVSTLTIQRTQQEDSAVYLCASSLGGQATYEQYFGPGTRLTVT.

This clonotype occurred many times. The chain recombines TRBV20-1 with TRBJ2-3; perhaps TRBD2 as D (6 bases). The CDR3 spans 13 residues. Germline CDR1 is DFQATT and CDR2 is SNEGSKA (reference sequence). Between the trimmed V and J ends, which lost 2 bases and 6 bases, there was a span of 12 bases. Here the CDR3 reads CSARSGSDDTQYF. DNA of the CDR3: TGCAGTGCTAGATCCGGGAGTGATGATACGCAGTATTTT.

This clonotype came up once. The V call is TRBV19, the J call TRBJ2-2; either TRBD1 or TRBD2 may supply D (7 bases each). The V and J ends lost 8 bases and 1 base respectively, with 14 bases between them. CDR1 is LNHDA, CDR2 SQIVND, per germline (reference sequence). The CDR3 loop spans 15 amino acids. The CDR3 DNA follows: TGTGCCAGTGTCCAGGGGGGGCTGAACACCGGGGAGCTGTTTTTT. Residues: CASVQGGLNTGELFF.

This clonotype was seen many times. This sequence joins TRBV20-1 and TRBJ2-3; 9 nucleotides match TRBD2. This CDR3 is 15 amino acids long. V lost 6 bases, J lost 2 bases, and 9 bases stayed unmatched. The germline CDR1 and CDR2 sequences are DFQATT and SNEGSKA (reference sequence). The CDR3 loop reads CSARSGRGNTDTQYF. Written as DNA, the CDR3 is TGCAGTGCCCGTAGCGGGAGAGGAAACACAGATACGCAGTATTTT.